This T cell receptor (beta chain) is from a study of blood T cell repertoires in COVID-19 (TCRdb year 2020). Some background on the complete study: The collaborator samples originated in the United States, Italy and Spain and spanned the acute and convalescent phases of COVID-19. The material from the prospective study consisted of cDNA or gDNA derived from T cells, B-cell-depleted T cells, or PBMCs. Deeply sampled blood TCRbeta repertoires from subjects exposed to, actively infected with, or recovered from COVID-19 were included in the dataset. The repertoires were released in a freely available public database intended as a resource for research on the immune response to SARS-CoV-2. Samples were obtained from the ongoing ImmuneRACE study (first 160 participants) and from some 1,300 subjects provided by 6 global collaborators. Nearly every sample came with metadata listing a de-identified subject ID, COVID-19 status, age in years and sex. Where available, HLA class I and class II types were obtained from metadata supplied by the sample provider rather than from assay-based typing. Study-level results and caveats: Clinical and demographic metadata were provided uncurated, with the amount varying by source and participant.

Turning to this clone: Its specific antigen is unknown. Base-call qualities are not available, and no considerably larger clone is one nucleotide away.

The immunoSEQ Assay, a bias-controlled multiplex PCR, was used to amplify TCRbeta CDR3 regions from genomic DNA. On the study's bioinformatics: Nucleated cell counts per sample were estimated from amplification of reference gene primers within the assay. To quantify the absolute abundance of each unique TCRbeta CDR3 rearrangement, sequence reads were collapsed and filtered. For each sample, productive Simpson clonality was calculated by taking the square root of Simpson's diversity index across productive rearrangements. TCRdb holds this immuneACCESS table with in-frame rearrangements only. Some clones are missing; in checked studies, unresolved V genes explain under half, and the rest has no known cause. Clone size and the V and J calls come from that table; the DNA yielded D and trimming. This sample has roughly 120,000 clones in its table, and less than 75% of those were observed once. The top ten hold more than 0.8% of the sample.

Each collaborating institution followed its own protocols to collect whole blood in K2EDTA tubes. For TCRbeta analysis, collaborators shipped samples in one of three forms: frozen whole blood, isolated PBMCs, or DNA extracted from either of those sample types. For CDR1 and CDR2, the germline V gene lists SGHNT and YENEEA. The CDR3 sequence holds 14 residues, the cysteine and phenylalanine included. Solely the CDR3 DNA is kept, with 42 bases framed from the first base. V and J are trimmed by 6 bases and 5 bases, and the gene matches miss 6 bases of the junction. Sequencing input: peripheral blood. Here the chain combines TRBV11-3 and TRBJ2-7, with 11 bases in between that match TRBD1. This TCR was sampled from a human donor with acute or convalescent COVID-19. The donor label of this sample is uncertain. The CDR3 region: CASRNWTGGDEQYF. The DNA sequence is as follows: TGTGCCAGCAGAAATTGGACAGGGGGCGACGAGCAGTACTTC.